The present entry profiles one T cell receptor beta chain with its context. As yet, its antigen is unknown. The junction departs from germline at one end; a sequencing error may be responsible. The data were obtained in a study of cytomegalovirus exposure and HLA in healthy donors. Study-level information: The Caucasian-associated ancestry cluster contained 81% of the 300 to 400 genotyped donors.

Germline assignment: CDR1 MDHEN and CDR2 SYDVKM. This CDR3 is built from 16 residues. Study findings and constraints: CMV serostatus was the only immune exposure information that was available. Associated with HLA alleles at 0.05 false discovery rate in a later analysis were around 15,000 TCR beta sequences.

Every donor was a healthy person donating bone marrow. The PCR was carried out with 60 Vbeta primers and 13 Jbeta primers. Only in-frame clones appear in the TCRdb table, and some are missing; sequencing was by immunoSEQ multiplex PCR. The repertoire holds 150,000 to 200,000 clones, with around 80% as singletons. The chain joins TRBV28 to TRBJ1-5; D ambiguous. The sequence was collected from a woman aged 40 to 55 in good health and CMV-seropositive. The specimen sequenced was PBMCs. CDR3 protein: CASSLARFPPNRPQHF. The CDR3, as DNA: TGTGCCAGCAGTTTAGCCAGGTTCCCCCCCAATCGGCCCCAGCATTTT.